The 12 T cell receptor beta chains presented below share a single source sample, sequenced in a study of PD-1 blockade in classical Hodgkin lymphoma. Every patient was affected by relapse after autologous stem cell transplantation, while exposure to brentuximab vedotin was not uniform. Thawed PBMCs were the source of CD4+ T cells, purified by magnetic negative selection. This table comes from immunoSEQ multiplex PCR, and its TCRdb copy is limited to in-frame clones, with some not included. The data hold 30,000 or so clones, with 75% to 95% observed a single time. The specimen was CD4+ T cells from blood, collected at baseline. The source of these receptors is a human donor with classical Hodgkin lymphoma.

The genes are TRBV25-1 and TRBJ2-7; D is possibly TRBD1 (6 bases). The germline V and J ends were trimmed by 4 bases and 0 bases, with 13 bases remaining between them. From germline, CDR1 is MGHDK and CDR2 SYGVNS. The CDR3 runs to 15 residues. The CDR3 nucleotides are TGTGCCAGCAGTGCAGGCCTGGACAGCTCCTACGAGCAGTACTTC. Its translation: CASSAGLDSSYEQYF.

This chain joins TRBV7-2 and TRBJ2-3; unclear D gene. Germline assignment: CDR1 SGHTA and CDR2 FQGNSA. The CDR3 totals 15 residues. Trimming removed 4 bases from V and 2 bases from J, with 13 bases in between. This CDR3 reads CASSSLNRVTDTQYF. The CDR3 region has the DNA TGTGCCAGCAGCTCCCTAAACAGAGTCACAGATACGCAGTATTTT.

The chain carries TRBV5-1 and TRBJ2-1; 12 nucleotides align to TRBD1. The V segment lost 4 bases and the J segment 14 bases; nucleotides outside the gene matches: 13. This CDR3 is built from 15 residues. Germline lookup yields CDR1 SGHRS and CDR2 YFSETQ. CDR3 bases: TGCGCCAGCAGCCCGGGTGGAGGGACAGGGGGCTTGAAGTTCTTC. Translation gives CASSPGGGTGGLKFF.

This clone was seen a handful of times. The chain combines TRBV6-5 with TRBJ2-7; TRBD1 might be the D (6 bases). V lost 4 bases, J lost 3 bases, and 10 bases lay in between. In germline, CDR1 is MNHEY, CDR2 SVGAGI. The CDR3 runs 13 residues. The chain's CDR3 is CASSSRRGYEQYF. The CDR3 nucleotides are TGTGCCAGCAGTTCCCGCAGGGGCTACGAGCAGTACTTC.

The rearrangement links TRBV27 to TRBJ1-3; perhaps TRBD1 as D (6 bases). The CDR3 runs 17 residues. Trimming took off 5 bases at V and 10 bases at J, with 27 bases between the two ends. Germline CDR1 is MNHEY and CDR2 is SMNVEV (reference sequence). This CDR3 reads CASSPHLTGNARGTIYF. The CDR3 DNA sequence: TGTGCCAGCAGTCCCCATTTAACAGGGAACGCCCGGGGAACCATATATTTT.

This clone is a singleton in its sample. The chain couples TRBV19 to TRBJ2-7; D might be TRBD1 (5 bases). Germline V gene data show CDR1 as LNHDA and CDR2 as SQIVND (reference sequence). The length of the CDR3 is 15 residues. The germline V and J ends were trimmed by 3 bases and 4 bases, with 16 bases remaining between them. CDR3 residues: CASSIPRQPFYEQYF. The CDR3 nucleotides are TGTGCCAGTAGTATCCCCCGACAGCCTTTTTACGAGCAGTACTTC.

The V call is TRBV6-5, the J call TRBJ2-7; a possible D gene is TRBD2 (6 bases). The V gene lost 2 bases and the J gene lost 3 bases, with 8 bases spanning the gap. This CDR3 is 13 amino acids long. CDR1 and CDR2 (germline): MNHEY, SVGAGI. CDR3 DNA sequence: TGTGCCAGCAGTTACCGGCGGGACTACGAGCAGTACTTC. It translates to CASSYRRDYEQYF.

Turning to this clone: The junction and the germline gene differ at one end; a read error may be behind it. The chain combines TRBV7-9 with TRBJ2-5; 10 nucleotides line up with TRBD1. TRBJ2-7 matches the DNA end more closely, so the J call is doubtful. CDR1 and CDR2 from the germline V gene are SEHNR and FQNEAQ (reference sequence). The CDR3 spans 14 residues. CDR3 nucleotides: TGTGCCGGCAGCCCGGGACAGGGGACCTACGAGCAGTACTTC. This encodes CAGSPGQGTYEQYF.

The chain combines TRBV5-6 with TRBJ1-2, with 10 bases aligning to TRBD1. This CDR3 region has 16 residues. The V segment lost 3 bases and the J segment 8 bases; nucleotides outside the gene matches: 13. Looked up from germline, CDR1 is SGHDT and CDR2 is YYEEEE. CDR3 nucleotide sequence: TGTGCCAGCAGCTGGACCGGGACAGGGGAGAAAAGAGGCTACACCTTC. It translates to CASSWTGTGEKRGYTF.

This rearrangement joins TRBV9 to TRBJ1-1, with D perhaps matching TRBD1 (5 bases). Germline CDR1 is SGDLS and CDR2 is YYNGEE. The CDR3 is made up of 14 amino acids. Trimming took off 1 base at V and 4 bases at J, with 11 bases between the two ends. In nucleotides, the CDR3 is TGTGCCAGCAGCGTACAGGGACCTTTCACTGAAGCTTTCTTT. The encoded protein is CASSVQGPFTEAFF.

The chain links TRBV6-6 to TRBJ1-1, with D perhaps TRBD1 (6 bases). Trimming removed 6 bases from V and 7 bases from J, with 15 bases in between. Germline V gene sequence: CDR1 MNHNY, CDR2 SVGAGI (reference sequence). The CDR3 has 13 residues. The CDR3 DNA is TGTGCCAGCAGAATACAGGGTGGCTTTGAAGCTTTCTTT. Protein sequence: CASRIQGGFEAFF.

The V call is TRBV20-1, the J call TRBJ2-3; D unresolved. The CDR3 length is 11 residues. Germline lookup yields CDR1 DFQATT and CDR2 SNEGSKA (reference sequence). Deletions cut 6 bases from V and 4 bases from J, with 8 bases between. CDR3 in DNA: TGCAGTGCCCTTACGGCAGATACGCAGTATTTT. It specifies CSALTADTQYF.